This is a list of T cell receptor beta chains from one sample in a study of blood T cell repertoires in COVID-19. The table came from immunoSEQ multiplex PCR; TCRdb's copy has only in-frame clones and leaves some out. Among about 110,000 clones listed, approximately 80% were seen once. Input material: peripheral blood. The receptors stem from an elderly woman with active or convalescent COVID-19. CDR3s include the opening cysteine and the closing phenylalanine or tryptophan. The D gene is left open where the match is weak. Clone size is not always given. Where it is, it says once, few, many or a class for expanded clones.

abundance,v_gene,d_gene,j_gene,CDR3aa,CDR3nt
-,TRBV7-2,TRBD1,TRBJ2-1,CASSRTGTGAYNEQFF,TGTGCCAGCAGCAGGACCGGGACAGGGGCCTACAATGAGCAGTTCTTC
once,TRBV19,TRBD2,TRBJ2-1,CASSAPGTSGNEQFF,TGTGCCAGTAGCGCCCCCGGGACTAGTGGGAATGAGCAGTTCTTC
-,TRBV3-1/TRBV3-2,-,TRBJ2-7,CASSQVRGREQYF,TGTGCCAGCAGCCAAGTACGGGGTAGGGAGCAGTACTTC
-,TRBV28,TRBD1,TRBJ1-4,CASSFPGGRNEKLFF,TGTGCCAGCAGTTTTCCAGGGGGGCGTAATGAAAAACTGTTTTTT
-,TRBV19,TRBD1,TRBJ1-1,CASRPQGIPEAFF,TGTGCCAGTAGGCCACAGGGGATCCCTGAAGCTTTCTTT
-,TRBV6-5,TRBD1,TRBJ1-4,CASSTTGAANEKLFF,TGTGCCAGCAGTACCACAGGGGCGGCTAATGAAAAACTGTTTTTT
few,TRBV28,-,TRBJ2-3,CASSLQGGGTDTQYF,TGTGCCAGCAGTTTACAGGGGGGAGGCACAGATACGCAGTATTTT
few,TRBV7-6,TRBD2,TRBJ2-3,CASSLPSGSSDTQYF,TGTGCCAGCAGCTTGCCAAGCGGGAGCTCAGATACGCAGTATTTT
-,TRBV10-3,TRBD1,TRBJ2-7,CAIRTDRGFYEQYF,TGTGCCATCAGGACAGACAGGGGCTTTTACGAGCAGTACTTC
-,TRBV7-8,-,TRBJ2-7,CASSYRETGYEQYF,TGTGCCAGCAGCTACAGGGAAACGGGCTACGAGCAGTACTTC
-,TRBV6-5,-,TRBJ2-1,CASSYSRSYNEQFF,TGTGCCAGCAGTTACAGCAGGTCGTACAATGAGCAGTTCTTC
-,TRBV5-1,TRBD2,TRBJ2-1,CASSPRTSGAMSEQFF,TGCGCCAGCAGCCCTCGCACTAGCGGGGCAATGAGTGAGCAGTTCTTC
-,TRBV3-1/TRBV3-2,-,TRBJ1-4,CASSQDPPGYEKLFF,TGTGCCAGCAGCCAAGATCCCCCCGGTTATGAAAAACTGTTTTTT
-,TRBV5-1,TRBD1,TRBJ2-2,CASSRQGSGELFF,TGCGCCAGCAGCCGACAGGGATCCGGGGAGCTGTTTTTT
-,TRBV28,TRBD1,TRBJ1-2,CASTLGDRLYGYTF,TGTGCCAGCACTTTAGGGGACAGACTATATGGCTACACCTTC
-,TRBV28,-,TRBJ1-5,CASSPGNQPQHF,TGTGCCAGCAGTCCGGGAAATCAGCCCCAGCATTTT
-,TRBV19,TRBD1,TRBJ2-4,CASSRTGGNIQYF,TGTGCCAGTAGTCGGACAGGGGGGAACATTCAGTACTTC
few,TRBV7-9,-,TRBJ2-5,CASSLALVQGSRETQYF,TGTGCCAGCAGCTTAGCGCTGGTGCAGGGGAGTCGGGAGACCCAGTACTTC
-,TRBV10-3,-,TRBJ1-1,CAIQALNTEAFF,TGTGCCATTCAGGCCCTGAACACTGAAGCTTTCTTT
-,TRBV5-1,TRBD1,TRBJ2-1,CASSIGTAYNEQFF,TGCGCCAGCAGCATTGGGACAGCCTACAATGAGCAGTTCTTC
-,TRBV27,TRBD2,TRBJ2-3,CASGSGRVWDTQYF,TGTGCCAGCGGTAGCGGGAGGGTATGGGATACGCAGTATTTT
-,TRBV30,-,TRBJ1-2,CAWSPLNYGYTF,TGTGCCTGGAGTCCGTTGAACTATGGCTACACCTTC
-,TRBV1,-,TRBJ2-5,CTSTSGSEETQYF,TGCACCAGCACTAGCGGGAGTGAGGAGACCCAGTACTTC
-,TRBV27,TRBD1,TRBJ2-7,CATGPWDRVYEQYF,TGTGCCACCGGACCCTGGGACAGGGTGTACGAGCAGTACTTC
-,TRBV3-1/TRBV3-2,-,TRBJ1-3,CASSQDLRNTIYF,TGTGCCAGCAGCCAAGATCTACGGAACACCATATATTTT